The 26 T cell receptor beta chains reported below all come from one sample, sequenced in a study of neoadjuvant anti-PD-1 for oral cavity cancer. Clones were sequenced by immunoSEQ multiplex PCR, and TCRdb holds only the in-frame ones, with some missing. The sample gives 12,000 to 15,000 clones, 55% to 80% of which show up once; 2% to 2.5% is in the top ten. This specimen was PBMCs, taken before nivolumab (anti-PD-1) treatment. Receptors originate from a person aged 40-85 years with oral cavity squamous cell carcinoma.

The chain links TRBV6-1 to TRBJ1-1, with TRBD1 as a possible D gene (5 bases). V lost 3 bases and J lost 4, with 15 bases in between. The CDR3 length is 15 residues. Germline CDR1 is MNHNS and CDR2 is SASEGT. In nucleotides, the CDR3 is TGTGCCAGCAGTGAGCGACAGCCCTTGGGCACTGAAGCTTTCTTT. Translating gives CASSERQPLGTEAFF.

CDR3 loop: CASSLKWQAAETQYF. CDR3 DNA: TGTGCCAGCAGCCTAAAGTGGCAAGCGGCGGAGACCCAGTACTTC. V and J are TRBV14 and TRBJ2-5; TRBD2 might be the D (5 bases). The CDR3 spans 15 residues. Germline V gene data show CDR1 as SGHDN and CDR2 as FVKESK. V lost 4 bases, J lost 5 bases, and 17 bases lay in between.

V gene TRBV25-1 combines with J gene TRBJ1-1; no clear D gene. Germline V CDR1 and CDR2: MGHDK, SYGVNS. Trimming stripped 4 bases from V and 4 bases from J, with 19 bases between. The CDR3 consists of 16 residues. The DNA for the CDR3 is TGTGCCAGCAGTGGATATTACGCCGGGAAGAGCACTGAAGCTTTCTTT. It specifies CASSGYYAGKSTEAFF.

In this sample, this clone turned up a few times. The chain has TRBV27 and TRBJ1-6; maybe TRBD1 (5 bases). Germline values: CDR1 MNHEY, CDR2 SMNVEV (reference sequence). The CDR3 spans 16 residues. Trimming took 1 base from V and 7 from J, leaving 14 bases between them. This CDR3 is CASSLWGDAKNSPLHF. DNA of the CDR3: TGTGCCAGCAGTTTATGGGGGGATGCGAAGAATTCACCCCTCCACTTT.

The CDR3 DNA is TGTGCCAGCAGTAGCACAATTCTAAACGTACTGGTGGCAACGGATTATAGCAATCAGCCCCAGCATTTT. This encodes CASSSTILNVLVATDYSNQPQHF. This chain connects TRBV28 to TRBJ1-5, with D unresolved. In germline, CDR1 is MDHEN, CDR2 SYDVKM. Between the trimmed V and J ends, which lost 5 bases and 0 bases, there was a span of 35 bases. This CDR3 is 23 amino acids long.

Only a few counts were recorded for this clone. This rearrangement joins TRBV19 to TRBJ1-6, with D perhaps matching TRBD1 (5 bases). The germline V and J ends were trimmed by 3 bases and 10 bases, with 7 bases remaining between them. The germline CDR1 and CDR2 sequences are LNHDA and SQIVND (reference sequence). The CDR3 has 12 residues. DNA of the CDR3: TGTGCCAGTAGTATCAGGGAATCACCCCTCCACTTT. Its protein is CASSIRESPLHF.

The V call is TRBV5-5, the J call TRBJ2-5, with D perhaps TRBD1 (7 bases). The CDR3 covers 15 residues. Germline CDR1 is SGHKS and CDR2 is YYEKEE (reference sequence). Trimming left V 4 bases short and J 1 base short, with 14 bases between. CDR3 sequence reads: CASSGGTALQETQYF. The CDR3 DNA is TGTGCCAGCAGCGGGGGGACAGCGCTCCAAGAGACCCAGTACTTC.

This chain uses TRBV19 with TRBJ1-1; 8 nucleotides line up with TRBD1. CDR3 length: 16 residues. CDR1 is LNHDA, CDR2 SQIVND, per germline (reference sequence). V was clipped by 7 bases and J by 3 bases; unmatched bases: 13. The CDR3 region is CASTPDRALWDTEAFF. The DNA of the CDR3 is TGTGCCAGTACCCCGGACAGGGCCCTTTGGGACACTGAAGCTTTCTTT.

The DNA for the CDR3 is TGTGCCATCAGTGCGAGGACAGGGGATGGCTACACCTTC. Translating gives CAISARTGDGYTF. The rearrangement uses TRBV10-3 and TRBJ1-2, with 9 bases lining up with TRBD1. The CDR3 spans 13 residues. Germline V gene sequence: CDR1 ENHRY, CDR2 SYGVKD. V lost 4 bases, J lost 6 bases, and 3 bases stayed unmatched.

J is TRBJ1-6 and V is TRBV5-1; D ambiguous. Germline V CDR1 and CDR2: SGHRS, YFSETQ. V was clipped by 3 bases and J by 14 bases, with 30 bases between them. The CDR3 extends over 18 amino acids. The CDR3 loop is CASSSGLLPLQAPGSLHF. The CDR3 nucleotides are TGCGCCAGCAGCTCTGGACTGCTCCCCCTTCAGGCTCCGGGGTCCCTCCACTTT. Filled out from reference TRBV5-1 and TRBJ1-6, the complete variable domain reads KAGVTQTPRYLIKTRGQQVTLSCSPISGHRSVSWYQQTPGQGLQFLFEYFSETQRNKGNFPGRFSGRQFSNSRSEMNVSTLELGDSALYLCASSSGLLPLQAPGSLHFGNGTRLTVT.

The V gene is TRBV4-1, the J gene TRBJ1-3; tentative D call: TRBD1 (5 bases). Trimming removed 0 bases at V and 5 bases at J, with 8 bases between. Germline V gene sequence: CDR1 MGHRA, CDR2 YSYEKL. The CDR3 contains 14 residues. CDR3 residues: CASSQEGVRNTIYF. For the CDR3, the DNA is TGCGCCAGCAGCCAAGAAGGGGTTCGAAACACCATATATTTT.

The V and J genes are TRBV7-8 and TRBJ2-7; 9 bases line up with TRBD1. CDR3 length equals 14 residues. CDR1 is SGHVS and CDR2 is FQNEAQ in the germline V gene. The V segment lost 5 bases and the J segment 2 bases; nucleotides outside the gene matches: 4. CDR3 nucleotide sequence: TGTGCCAGCAGCCGACAGGGGGTCACCTACGAGCAGTACTTC. It encodes CASSRQGVTYEQYF.

This chain uses TRBV20-1 with TRBJ1-1; no reliable D call. Trimming shortened V by 6 bases and J by 1 base, and 6 bases separated the two germline ends. From germline, CDR1 is DFQATT and CDR2 SNEGSKA (reference sequence). CDR3 length equals 11 residues. CDR3 region: CSARRNTEAFF. CDR3 in DNA: TGCAGTGCACGGAGGAACACTGAAGCTTTCTTT.

The chain employs TRBV7-9 and TRBJ1-2; 7 bases line up with TRBD1. Trimming took 1 base from V and 6 from J; bases not matched to a gene: 5. Germline CDR1 is SEHNR and CDR2 is FQNEAQ (reference sequence). The CDR3 consists of 14 residues. The CDR3 protein is CASSLGGQTHGYTF. CDR3 in DNA: TGTGCCAGCAGCTTAGGGGGACAGACTCATGGCTACACCTTC.

The chain recombines TRBV6-5 with TRBJ2-7; no clear D gene. This CDR3 spans 13 amino acids. V lost 0 bases and J lost 3, with 6 bases in between. CDR1 is MNHEY and CDR2 is SVGAGI in the germline V gene. The CDR3 region is CASSYSKIYEQYF. CDR3 DNA sequence: TGTGCCAGCAGTTACTCGAAGATCTACGAGCAGTACTTC.

The chain carries TRBV5-6 and TRBJ1-5; 9 bases are a match to TRBD1. The V gene end was trimmed by 1 base and the J gene end by 5 bases; junction bases not matched to a gene: 4. The CDR3 is 15 amino acids. Germline V CDR1 and CDR2: SGHDT, YYEEEE. The CDR3 nucleotides are TGTGCCAGCAGCTTGCGGGACAGGGTAGATCAGCCCCAGCATTTT. The encoded protein is CASSLRDRVDQPQHF.

The gene calls are TRBV2 and TRBJ1-1; D is unresolved. CDR1 is SNHLY, CDR2 FYNNEI, per germline. Trimming shortened V by 7 bases and J by 5 bases, and 17 bases separated the two germline ends. The CDR3 is 14 amino acids. The CDR3 here is CASKKLVVETEAFF. In DNA, the CDR3 is TGTGCCAGCAAAAAGTTGGTCGTGGAGACTGAAGCTTTCTTT.

The chain links TRBV6-5 to TRBJ1-2; 7 positions match TRBD1. The CDR3 is 14 amino acids. With V trimmed by 2 bases and J by 5 bases, 5 bases remained unmatched. Germline V lookup: CDR1 MNHEY, CDR2 SVGAGI. The CDR3 DNA sequence: TGTGCCAGCAGTTACAACGACAGGGTATATGGCTACACCTTC. The encoded protein is CASSYNDRVYGYTF.

This clone came up a few times. This chain joins TRBV2 and TRBJ1-5; possible D gene TRBD1, 6 bases. The length of the CDR3 is 13 residues. Trimming removed 7 bases from V and 4 bases from J, with 11 bases in between. Germline values: CDR1 SNHLY, CDR2 FYNNEI. CDR3 amino acids: CASKEQGNQPQHF. The CDR3 DNA reads TGTGCCAGCAAAGAGCAGGGGAATCAGCCCCAGCATTTT. The variable domain in full, with the rest retrieved from reference TRBV2 and TRBJ1-5, is EPEVTQTPSHQVTQMGQEVILRCVPISNHLYFYWYRQILGQKVEFLVSFYNNEISEKSEIFDDQFSVERPDGSNFTLKIRSTKLEDSAMYFCASKEQGNQPQHFGDGTRLSIL.

Here the CDR3 DNA reads TGTGCCAGCAGCCCAATCGGCGGTTCCGAGCAGTTCTTC. This translates into CASSPIGGSEQFF. The chain carries TRBV7-3 and TRBJ2-1; D ambiguous. Trimming removed 5 bases from V and 10 bases from J, with 15 bases in between. Germline V gene sequence: CDR1 SGHTA, CDR2 FQGTGA. This CDR3 contains 13 residues.

The chain recombines TRBV7-2 with TRBJ1-1, with unresolved D. Germline loops: CDR1 SGHTA, CDR2 FQGNSA. This CDR3 has 14 amino acids. V lost 1 base to trimming and J lost 0 bases, with 6 bases between them. CDR3 sequence reads: CASSLVRMNTEAFF. For the CDR3, the DNA is TGTGCCAGCAGCTTAGTTCGCATGAACACTGAAGCTTTCTTT.

This clone was seen a handful of times. The J gene is TRBJ1-2, the V gene TRBV19; 11 bases map to TRBD1. The CDR3 consists of 15 residues. Germline CDR1 and CDR2: LNHDA and SQIVND (reference sequence). V lost 5 bases and J lost 3; bases outside the gene matches: 5. The CDR3 region is CASSPRTGGDYGYTF. Written as DNA, the CDR3 is TGTGCCAGTAGTCCTCGGACAGGGGGCGACTATGGCTACACCTTC.

This clone was observed a handful of times. J is TRBJ1-2 and V is TRBV25-1; maybe TRBD1 (5 bases). Trimming pared 10 bases from V and 8 bases from J, leaving 26 bases between. Germline values: CDR1 MGHDK, CDR2 SYGVNS. This CDR3 contains 15 residues. CDR3 sequence reads: CATFTTRGTGEGYTF. CDR3 bases: TGTGCCACGTTTACCACCCGAGGGACTGGGGAAGGCTACACCTTC.

The V gene is TRBV7-3, the J gene TRBJ2-5; 11 positions agree with TRBD2. This CDR3 has 14 amino acids. Looked up from germline, CDR1 is SGHTA and CDR2 is FQGTGA. V shed 8 bases and J 5 bases; nucleotides not matched to a gene: 7. The CDR3 bases are TGTGCCAGCCAAGAGGTAGCGGGAGGGGAGACCCAGTACTTC. Translation: CASQEVAGGETQYF.

This clone showed up just once. The gene calls are TRBV30 and TRBJ1-1; no reliable D call. Germline V CDR1 and CDR2: GTSNPN, SVGIG (reference sequence). V lost 3 bases, J lost 1 base, and 12 bases lay in between. CDR3 size: 14 residues. The chain's CDR3 is CAWSPGPENTEAFF. The CDR3 DNA is TGTGCCTGGAGCCCTGGACCCGAGAACACTGAAGCTTTCTTT.

This clone has only a few counts. The rearrangement uses TRBV6-1 and TRBJ1-5; D may be TRBD1 (5 bases). Trimming cost V 2 bases and J 5 bases, with 7 bases left between them. CDR1 and CDR2 from the germline V gene are MNHNS and SASEGT. The CDR3 runs 13 residues. The CDR3 sequence: CASSEQGDQPQHF. Written as DNA, the CDR3 is TGTGCCAGCAGTGAACAGGGCGATCAGCCCCAGCATTTT.